This T cell receptor beta chain was profiled in a study of blood T cell repertoires in COVID-19. V shed 4 bases and J 5 bases; nucleotides not matched to a gene: 17. This CDR3 has 18 amino acids. Per germline, CDR1 SEHNR and CDR2 FQNEAQ (reference sequence). Methods used by the authors: Reference gene primer amplification in the assay estimated nucleated cell counts. TCRdb keeps only in-frame clones here, not all; method: immunoSEQ multiplex PCR. The DNA was the basis for D and trimming; V, J and clone size are from that table. The table has approximately 220,000 clones, approximately 83% seen once. Participants came from some 23 US areas, aged about 18 to 89 years.

This receptor was identified in a woman aged 40 to 55 who had been exposed to COVID-19. The chain combines TRBV7-9 with TRBJ1-1; 9 nucleotides align to TRBD1. Sequenced sample: PBMCs or T cells enriched from blood (not recorded which). CDR3 DNA sequence: TGTGCCAGCAGCTCCGCCGACAGGGGGGCCCTTGCTGGAACTGAAGCTTTCTTT. Its translation is CASSSADRGALAGTEAFF.